Following are 3 T cell receptor beta chains from one sample sequenced in a study of blood T cell repertoires in COVID-19. Data came from immunoSEQ multiplex PCR; TCRdb stores just in-frame clones and leaves some out. The table shows approximately 240,000 clones, with roughly 84% occurring only once. Material for sequencing was peripheral blood. These receptor sequences come from a woman aged 55-70 years who had recovered from COVID-19.

Note on this clone: The sample has other DNA sequences that encode this CDR3 too. This chain joins TRBV28 and TRBJ1-2; the D gene is possibly TRBD1 (5 bases). Germline assignment: CDR1 MDHEN and CDR2 SYDVKM. The CDR3 is made up of 13 amino acids. V lost 11 bases to trimming and J lost 4 bases, with 17 bases between them. The CDR3: CASSLGGLYGYTF. CDR3 nucleotides: TGTGCCTCCTCCTTGGGGGGTCTCTATGGCTACACCTTC.

This clone has a count of ten or more. The CDR3 nucleotides read TGCGCCAGCAGAGAGCGAGGCACCGGGGAGCTGTTTTTT. As protein: CASRERGTGELFF. The chain uses TRBV5-1 and TRBJ2-2; D ambiguous. V lost 5 bases and J lost 4, with 9 bases in between. This CDR3 is 13 amino acids long. Germline loops: CDR1 SGHRS, CDR2 YFSETQ.

In this sample, this clone turned up once. The gene calls are TRBV5-1 and TRBJ2-3, with 7 positions matching TRBD1. The CDR3 runs 16 residues. V gave up 1 base and J gave up 2 bases; unmatched junction bases: 7. Germline loops: CDR1 SGHRS, CDR2 YFSETQ. CDR3 sequence: CASSLSPGQNTDTQYF. CDR3 in DNA: TGCGCCAGCAGCTTGTCTCCGGGACAGAACACAGATACGCAGTATTTT.